Listed here are 4 T cell receptor beta chains from one sample, sequenced in a study of blood T cell repertoires in COVID-19. The protocol was immunoSEQ multiplex PCR, while the TCRdb copy is restricted to in-frame clones and leaves out a portion. Among 190,000 or so clones listed, roughly 88% were seen once. Source material: PBMCs or T cells enriched from blood (not recorded which). The receptor source for this set is a woman aged 25 to 39 who had recovered from COVID-19.

The V call is TRBV28, the J call TRBJ2-3, with D perhaps TRBD2 (5 bases). Trimming pared 6 bases from V and 0 bases from J, leaving 13 bases between. CDR1 is MDHEN, CDR2 SYDVKM, per germline. The CDR3 covers 15 residues. The chain's CDR3 is CASRLGLESTDTQYF. The DNA of the CDR3 is TGTGCCAGCAGACTCGGACTCGAGAGCACAGATACGCAGTATTTT.

The genes are TRBV4-2 and TRBJ2-1, with a tentative D call TRBD1 (6 bases). V lost 1 base and J 10 bases, leaving 8 bases between the germline ends. There are 12 residues in the CDR3. Per the germline V gene, CDR1 is LGHNA and CDR2 is YNFKEQ. This chain's CDR3 is CASSQAGVEQFF. CDR3 bases: TGTGCCAGCAGCCAAGCAGGGGTCGAGCAGTTCTTC.

The gene calls are TRBV7-9 and TRBJ2-2, with TRBD1 identical over 8 bases. The CDR3 contains 15 residues. J was trimmed by 4 bases and V by 5 bases; bases with no gene match: 6. The V gene's germline CDR1 is SEHNR and CDR2 FQNEAQ (reference sequence). The CDR3 nucleotides read TGTGCCAGCAGCGCGACAGGGGTGGGCACCGGGGAGCTGTTTTTT. This gives the protein CASSATGVGTGELFF.

This chain joins TRBV27 and TRBJ2-6; D ambiguous. V lost 6 bases, J lost 0 bases, and 9 bases lay in between. Germline V CDR1 and CDR2: MNHEY, SMNVEV (reference sequence). CDR3 size: 15 residues. The CDR3 protein is CASRQDNSGANVLTF. The CDR3 DNA reads as TGTGCCAGCAGACAAGACAACTCTGGGGCCAACGTCCTGACTTTC.